The 10 T cell receptor beta chains listed next were all sequenced from one sample in a study of cytomegalovirus exposure and HLA in healthy donors. The PCR ran on 60 Vbeta and 13 Jbeta primers. Assay: immunoSEQ multiplex PCR; the TCRdb copy retains only in-frame clones and omits some. The sample lists 200,000 to 300,000 clones; roughly 80% were seen once. The sequenced material came from PBMCs. All receptors come from a woman between 40 and 50 years old in good health and CMV-seropositive.

CDR3 sequence: CAISDPVGKDSGYTF. The CDR3, as DNA: TGTGCCATCAGTGACCCCGTGGGGAAGGACTCTGGCTACACCTTC. The rearrangement links TRBV10-3 to TRBJ1-2; D not resolved. Germline assignment: CDR1 ENHRY and CDR2 SYGVKD. V gave up 3 bases and J gave up 7 bases, with 18 bases separating them. This CDR3 has 15 residues.

This sequence joins TRBV11-2 and TRBJ1-1, with a weak D call TRBD1 (6 bases). The CDR3 has 16 amino acids. Germline V CDR1 and CDR2: SGHAT, FQNNGV. Trimming removed 6 bases from V and 0 bases from J, with 17 bases in between. The CDR3 DNA reads as TGTGCCAGCAGTCCGAAGGGCAGGGGCCTGAACACTGAAGCTTTCTTT. Translating it yields CASSPKGRGLNTEAFF.

J is TRBJ1-5 and V is TRBV6-6; D not resolved. CDR3 length equals 15 residues. The germline V gene has CDR1 MNHNY and CDR2 SVGAGI (reference sequence). The V end was cut by 6 bases, the J end by 1 base, with 13 bases between. The CDR3: CASSHSRGSNQPQHF. DNA for the CDR3: TGTGCCAGCAGCCACTCACGGGGAAGCAATCAGCCCCAGCATTTT.

This clone was picked up one time. The V gene is TRBV7-2, the J gene TRBJ2-2; 7 positions match TRBD2. With 1 base clipped from V and 3 bases from J, the junction kept 8 bases outside the gene matches. Germline CDR1 reads SGHTA; CDR2 reads FQGNSA. This CDR3 region has 17 residues. This chain's CDR3 is CASSLGAGAAYTGELFF. CDR3 nucleotides: TGTGCCAGCAGCTTAGGTGCGGGAGCGGCGTACACCGGGGAGCTGTTTTTT.

Written as DNA, the CDR3 is TGTGCCAGCAGCTTAGTACAGGGAGAAACCTACGAGCAGTACTTC. It is translated as CASSLVQGETYEQYF. J is TRBJ2-7 and V is TRBV7-2; possible D gene TRBD1, 6 bases. This CDR3 is 15 amino acids long. Deletions cut 1 base from V and 2 bases from J, with 12 bases between. Germline CDR1 is SGHTA and CDR2 is FQGNSA.

The chain combines TRBV7-8 with TRBJ1-5, with D possibly TRBD1 on 5 matching bases. The CDR3 covers 13 residues. The germline V gene has CDR1 SGHVS and CDR2 FQNEAQ. Trimming left V 3 bases short and J 6 bases short, with 9 bases between. CDR3 sequence reads: CASSFSGRQPQHF. In DNA, the CDR3 is TGTGCCAGCAGCTTCTCAGGGCGTCAGCCCCAGCATTTT.

V gene TRBV7-8 combines with J gene TRBJ2-5, with TRBD2 as a possible D gene (5 bases). Deletions cut 5 bases from V and 0 bases from J, with 16 bases between. Germline-derived CDR1 and CDR2 are SGHVS and FQNEAQ. The CDR3 loop spans 16 amino acids. The CDR3 reads CASSTRGAGYQETQYF. CDR3 in DNA: TGTGCCAGCAGCACCCGGGGTGCTGGGTACCAAGAGACCCAGTACTTC.

The V gene is TRBV18, the J gene TRBJ2-7, with D possibly being TRBD1 (5 bases). Germline V lookup: CDR1 KGHSH, CDR2 LQKENI. The CDR3 contains 14 residues. Trimming cost V 2 bases and J 5 bases, with 13 bases left between them. CDR3 sequence (DNA): TGTGCCAGCTCACCATCCAGGGCGACCCACGAGCAGTACTTC. Amino acids: CASSPSRATHEQYF.

In its sample, this clone was seen once. The gene calls are TRBV5-1 and TRBJ2-2, with 7 bases aligning to TRBD2. V shed 4 bases and J 3 bases; nucleotides not matched to a gene: 3. The CDR3 has 14 residues. In germline, CDR1 is SGHRS, CDR2 YFSETQ. In nucleotides, the CDR3 is TGCGCCAGCAGCCCCCGGGGGGACACCGGGGAGCTGTTTTTT. This sequence encodes CASSPRGDTGELFF.

V gene TRBV28 combines with J gene TRBJ2-5, with a tentative D call TRBD1 (6 bases). CDR3 length: 14 amino acids. CDR1 is MDHEN, CDR2 SYDVKM, per germline. V lost 10 bases and J lost 2, with 17 bases in between. CDR3 nucleotide sequence: TGTGCCACCACGGATCGGACAGCGCAAGAGACCCAGTACTTC. Its protein is CATTDRTAQETQYF.